The 32 T cell receptor beta chains given below trace back to one sample, sequenced in a study of OX40 agonist ivuxolimab in advanced cancers. Only in-frame clones appear in the TCRdb table, and some are missing; sequencing was by immunoSEQ multiplex PCR. The sample lists roughly 50,000 clones, 65% to 80% occurring once. The input for sequencing was CD4+ or CD8+ T cells sorted from blood, taken in a trial of the OX40 agonist ivuxolimab. All receptors come from an adult with an advanced solid tumor such as melanoma, head and neck, liver or kidney cancer.

The table lists this clone with a count of one. The genes are TRBV18 and TRBJ2-2, with 11 bases that match TRBD2. CDR1 KGHSH and CDR2 LQKENI come from the germline V gene. V was pared by 3 bases and J by 4 bases, with 7 bases of the junction left unmatched. This CDR3 has 17 amino acids. The CDR3 sequence is CASSPPGLAGGTGELFF. Here the CDR3 DNA reads TGTGCCAGCTCACCGCCCGGCCTAGCGGGAGGCACCGGGGAGCTGTTTTTT.

This clone has just one count. The chain links TRBV5-1 to TRBJ2-1, with 9 positions matching TRBD1. V dropped 4 bases and J dropped 4; count of bases not matched to a gene: 3. The length of the CDR3 is 14 residues. Germline loops: CDR1 SGHRS, CDR2 YFSETQ. CDR3 loop: CASSLGTGYNEQFF. CDR3 nucleotides: TGCGCCAGCAGCCTTGGGACAGGGTACAATGAGCAGTTCTTC.

This CDR3 reads CSVERGGNEQYF. For the CDR3, the DNA is TGCAGCGTTGAAAGAGGGGGGAACGAGCAGTACTTC. This rearrangement joins TRBV29-1 to TRBJ2-7; tentatively, D is TRBD1 or TRBD2 (6 bases each). V was shortened by 2 bases and J by 5 bases, with 10 bases between the two germline ends. Germline V gene sequence: CDR1 SQVTM, CDR2 ANQGSEA. This CDR3 has 12 residues.

In its sample, this clone was seen a few times. The DNA of the CDR3 is TGTGCCAGCAGAGTGTCGGGGGGCGGGGGAGCTTTCTTT. Translated: CASRVSGGGGAFF. The chain is built from TRBV28 and TRBJ1-1, with TRBD1 as a possible D gene (6 bases). Trimming shortened V by 6 bases and J by 10 bases, and 18 bases separated the two germline ends. CDR1 is MDHEN and CDR2 is SYDVKM in the germline V gene. The CDR3 totals 13 residues.

The rearrangement joins TRBV5-8 to TRBJ1-5, with D maybe TRBD1 (5 bases). Looked up from germline, CDR1 is SGHTS and CDR2 is YDEGEE. V lost 4 bases and J lost 6, with 17 bases in between. The CDR3 has 15 amino acids. CDR3 sequence: CASSAYGGSAQPQHF. CDR3 bases: TGTGCCAGCAGCGCGTATGGGGGGTCGGCTCAGCCCCAGCATTTT.

This clone was seen more than once but under ten times. The chain carries TRBV7-9 and TRBJ1-5, with TRBD1 as a possible D gene (5 bases). Trimming cost V 5 bases and J 3 bases, with 11 bases left between them. Germline CDR1 SEHNR, CDR2 FQNEAQ (reference sequence). This CDR3 region has 14 residues. In DNA, the CDR3 is TGTGCCAGCAGCATTCAGGGACTCAATCAGCCCCAGCATTTT. Translating it yields CASSIQGLNQPQHF.

The chain uses TRBV25-1 and TRBJ2-3; D might be TRBD2 (5 bases). The CDR3 spans 15 residues. Germline V gene data show CDR1 as MGHDK and CDR2 as SYGVNS. The germline V and J ends were trimmed by 0 bases and 0 bases, with 7 bases remaining between them. This CDR3 is CASSEYSGSTDTQYF. In DNA form, the CDR3 reads TGTGCCAGCAGTGAATACAGCGGTAGCACAGATACGCAGTATTTT.

V is TRBV6-1 and J is TRBJ1-2; tentatively, D is TRBD1 (6 bases). The germline V gene encodes CDR1 MNHNS and CDR2 SASEGT. The CDR3 is 13 amino acids. V was shortened by 6 bases and J by 4 bases, with 12 bases between the two germline ends. The CDR3 DNA reads as TGTGCCAGCAGAGGGGGGGGCCGCTATGGCTACACCTTC. This sequence encodes CASRGGGRYGYTF.

The chain uses TRBV2 and TRBJ2-6; D may be TRBD2 (5 bases). Germline-derived CDR1 and CDR2 are SNHLY and FYNNEI. The CDR3 length is 16 residues. V shed 4 bases and J shed 0 bases, with 10 bases lying between them. CDR3: CASSVGGYSGANVLTF. The CDR3 nucleotides read TGTGCCAGCAGTGTAGGAGGTTACTCTGGGGCCAACGTCCTGACTTTC. Variable domain in full (rest from reference TRBV2 and TRBJ2-6): EPEVTQTPSHQVTQMGQEVILRCVPISNHLYFYWYRQILGQKVEFLVSFYNNEISEKSEIFDDQFSVERPDGSNFTLKIRSTKLEDSAMYFCASSVGGYSGANVLTFGAGSRLTVL.

The gene calls are TRBV27 and TRBJ1-1, with 10 bases fitting TRBD1. Germline-derived CDR1 and CDR2 are MNHEY and SMNVEV (reference sequence). V lost 6 bases to trimming and J lost 9 bases; unmatched junction nucleotides: 13. This CDR3 comprises 15 residues. DNA of the CDR3: TGTGCCAGCAGAGGGGACAGGGGTTCCCCCGGCAAAGCTTTCTTT. Amino acids: CASRGDRGSPGKAFF.

The chain links TRBV5-1 to TRBJ1-2, with D maybe TRBD1 (5 bases). The CDR3 runs to 14 residues. V lost 3 bases to trimming and J lost 3 bases, with 12 bases between them. Germline V CDR1 and CDR2: SGHRS, YFSETQ. As DNA, the CDR3 is TGCGCCAGCAGCTGGGGACCGGGGGACTATGGCTACACCTTC. This translates into CASSWGPGDYGYTF.

The chain has TRBV9 and TRBJ1-3; no definite D call. CDR1 SGDLS and CDR2 YYNGEE come from the germline V gene. The CDR3 is 14 amino acids. V was clipped by 3 bases and J by 2 bases, with 9 bases between them. The CDR3, as DNA: TGTGCCAGCAGCGGCAACGTCGCTGGAAACACCATATATTTT. It encodes CASSGNVAGNTIYF.

This clone has a single count. Here the CDR3 DNA reads TGTGCCTGGAGTGGATGGACAGGGGAATCCTACGAGCAGTACTTC. Translating it yields CAWSGWTGESYEQYF. V gene TRBV30 combines with J gene TRBJ2-7, with 9 bases aligning to TRBD1. V shed 1 base, J shed 1 base, and the junction held 5 bases outside the gene matches. Germline CDR1 GTSNPN, CDR2 SVGIG (reference sequence). This CDR3 has 15 amino acids.

CDR3 protein: CASSQDYVGGLLDGNTIYF. The CDR3 DNA reads as TGTGCCAGCAGCCAAGATTACGTGGGGGGGCTTCTCGATGGAAACACCATATATTTT. The V and J genes are TRBV14 and TRBJ1-3; the D gene is possibly TRBD1 (6 bases). CDR1 is SGHDN and CDR2 is FVKESK in the germline V gene. The CDR3 sequence is 19 residues long. Trimming cost V 0 bases and J 3 bases, with 21 bases left between them.

V is TRBV2 and J is TRBJ2-5; D ambiguous. CDR1 and CDR2 from the germline V gene are SNHLY and FYNNEI. This CDR3 is 11 amino acids long. Between the trimmed V and J ends, which lost 6 bases and 0 bases, there was a span of 2 bases. CDR3 loop: CASRYQETQYF. For the CDR3, the DNA is TGTGCCAGCAGGTACCAAGAGACCCAGTACTTC.

V usage is TRBV5-4 and J usage is TRBJ2-7; D is uncertain. Trimming took 0 bases from V and 0 from J, leaving 7 bases between them. There are 14 residues in the CDR3. Germline V gene lookup returns CDR1 SGHNT and CDR2 YYREEE (reference sequence). This chain's CDR3 is CASSLGISSYEQYF. In nucleotides, the CDR3 is TGTGCCAGCAGCTTGGGGATCAGCTCCTACGAGCAGTACTTC.

This clone occurred once. Different DNA sequences within this sample yield the same CDR3. CDR3 nucleotides: TGTGCCAGCAGCCCCCGAGGGGGGCTAACTATGAACACTGAAGCTTTCTTT. It translates to CASSPRGGLTMNTEAFF. This chain connects TRBV9 to TRBJ1-1, with D tentatively TRBD1 (6 bases). Germline V gene lookup returns CDR1 SGDLS and CDR2 YYNGEE. CDR3 length equals 17 residues. V dropped 4 bases and J dropped 0 bases, with 19 bases sitting between them.

This sequence joins TRBV2 and TRBJ1-2, with TRBD1 as a possible D gene (5 bases). Germline loops: CDR1 SNHLY, CDR2 FYNNEI. The V and J ends lost 6 bases and 8 bases respectively, with 19 bases between them. The length of the CDR3 is 14 residues. Here the CDR3 reads CASSLSGTGGGYTF. The CDR3 DNA follows: TGTGCCAGCAGCTTAAGCGGGACCGGGGGAGGCTACACCTTC.

On this clone: Sequence at one end of the junction differs from germline and may be a read error. V is TRBV10-2 and J is TRBJ2-1; 8 positions match TRBD2. This CDR3 contains 12 residues. From germline, CDR1 is WSHSY and CDR2 SAAADI. The CDR3 bases are TGCGCAAGCAGCGGGAGAGCTCATGAGCAGTTCTTC. Protein: CASSGRAHEQFF.

The CDR3, as DNA: TGTGCCAGTAGGGGGACTGACTCCTACGAGCAGTACTTC. Amino acids: CASRGTDSYEQYF. This chain uses TRBV19 with TRBJ2-7, with a tentative D call TRBD2 (6 bases). Germline V gives CDR1 LNHDA, CDR2 SQIVND (reference sequence). The CDR3 is 13 amino acids. V shed 6 bases and J shed 0 bases, with 9 bases lying between them.

The chain employs TRBV6-5 and TRBJ1-2; a possible D gene is TRBD1 (6 bases). V was pared by 6 bases and J by 7 bases, with 18 bases between. Germline lookup yields CDR1 MNHEY and CDR2 SVGAGI. The CDR3 has 14 residues. CDR3 nucleotides: TGTGCCAGCAGCCCTGACAGGAATCGTCCTGGCTACACCTTC. Translating gives CASSPDRNRPGYTF.

This clone was found once. The V call is TRBV6-5, the J call TRBJ1-2; 7 nucleotides match TRBD1. Unmatched junction bases numbered 6, after V lost 6 bases and J lost 2 bases. Germline V lookup: CDR1 MNHEY, CDR2 SVGAGI. CDR3 length: 14 amino acids. Here the CDR3 reads CASRGGQRNYGYTF. CDR3 bases: TGTGCCAGCAGAGGGGGACAGAGGAACTATGGCTACACCTTC.

The V and J genes are TRBV5-6 and TRBJ1-1; D is ambiguous. V lost 6 bases to trimming and J lost 4 bases, with 7 bases between them. This CDR3 region has 11 residues. Per the germline V gene, CDR1 is SGHDT and CDR2 is YYEEEE. In DNA, the CDR3 is TGTGCCAGCACCTACGCCACTGAAGCTTTCTTT. Protein: CASTYATEAFF.

V and J are TRBV2 and TRBJ2-3, with D uncertain. V was clipped by 7 bases and J by 7 bases, with 18 bases between them. The CDR3 length is 14 residues. Germline values: CDR1 SNHLY, CDR2 FYNNEI. CDR3 DNA sequence: TGTGCCAGCATCCAAATAGCTAGTGTCAATACGCAGTATTTT. Translated, it gives CASIQIASVNTQYF.

The V gene is TRBV5-1, the J gene TRBJ2-7; D call uncertain. The CDR3 contains 13 residues. V dropped 5 bases and J dropped 6 bases, with 15 bases sitting between them. CDR1 is SGHRS, CDR2 YFSETQ, per germline. DNA of the CDR3: TGCGCCAGCAGGTTCCGCCCCTCGGGCGAGCAGTACTTC. Translation: CASRFRPSGEQYF.

J is TRBJ2-3 and V is TRBV5-1; D possibly corresponds to TRBD1 (5 bases). The CDR3 is made up of 13 amino acids. The germline V gene has CDR1 SGHRS and CDR2 YFSETQ. Trimming removed 7 bases at V and 6 bases at J, with 15 bases between. The CDR3 nucleotides read TGCGCCAGCTGCCTCGGTCCAGGGGATACGCAGTATTTT. It encodes CASCLGPGDTQYF.

This clone has a single count. The gene calls are TRBV19 and TRBJ2-1, with D unresolved. The germline gives CDR1 LNHDA, CDR2 SQIVND (reference sequence). V shed 5 bases and J shed 2 bases, with 13 bases lying between them. This CDR3 is built from 15 residues. For the CDR3, the DNA is TGTGCCAGTAGTCCCCGGACCCCCGCCTACAATGAGCAGTTCTTC. As protein: CASSPRTPAYNEQFF.

This chain uses TRBV2 with TRBJ1-5; TRBD1 matches 9 bases. Germline V gene lookup returns CDR1 SNHLY and CDR2 FYNNEI. Trimming at V came to 7 bases and at J to 3 bases, leaving 7 bases not matched to a gene. The CDR3 spans 15 residues. CDR3 in amino acids: CASTLDRGDNQPQHF. The CDR3, as DNA: TGTGCCAGCACCTTGGACAGGGGAGACAATCAGCCCCAGCATTTT. The whole variable domain, filled in from reference TRBV2 and TRBJ1-5, reads EPEVTQTPSHQVTQMGQEVILRCVPISNHLYFYWYRQILGQKVEFLVSFYNNEISEKSEIFDDQFSVERPDGSNFTLKIRSTKLEDSAMYFCASTLDRGDNQPQHFGDGTRLSIL.

The chain combines TRBV7-7 with TRBJ2-5; D ambiguous. The CDR3 covers 13 residues. The V and J ends lost 3 bases and 3 bases respectively, with 8 bases between them. Germline V gene lookup returns CDR1 SSHAT and CDR2 FNYEAQ (reference sequence). CDR3 sequence reads: CASSFGHKETQYF. For the CDR3, the DNA is TGTGCCAGCAGCTTCGGGCACAAAGAGACCCAGTACTTC.

This chain connects TRBV7-3 to TRBJ2-3, with D possibly matching TRBD1 (6 bases). Germline assignment: CDR1 SGHTA and CDR2 FQGTGA. The CDR3 is 16 amino acids. V shed 0 bases and J shed 1 base, with 11 bases lying between them. The CDR3 region is CASSLTAGVGTDTQYF. The CDR3 nucleotides are TGTGCCAGCAGCTTAACGGCAGGGGTAGGCACAGATACGCAGTATTTT.

The genes are TRBV7-9 and TRBJ2-7; tentatively, D is TRBD2 (6 bases). V lost 1 base, J lost 3 bases, and 7 bases lay in between. Germline V lookup: CDR1 SEHNR, CDR2 FQNEAQ (reference sequence). This CDR3 is 13 amino acids long. The CDR3 DNA follows: TGTGCCAGCAGCTTAGGCGGGAACTACGAGCAGTACTTC. It yields the protein CASSLGGNYEQYF.

Here the CDR3 reads CASRGLAGRTQYF. As DNA, the CDR3 is TGTGCCAGCAGGGGACTAGCGGGGAGGACGCAGTATTTT. The chain links TRBV5-4 to TRBJ2-3; 13 nucleotides agree with TRBD2. Germline-derived CDR1 and CDR2 are SGHNT and YYREEE (reference sequence). V was clipped by 5 bases and J by 9 bases; unmatched bases: 3. The CDR3 length is 13 residues.